The entry below gives a single T cell receptor (beta chain) sequence along with its context. Its cognate antigen is unknown. Germline assignment: CDR1 MNHEY and CDR2 SMNVEV (reference sequence). Trimming pared 6 bases from V and 4 bases from J, leaving 15 bases between. The CDR3 is 14 residues long. TCRdb's table, derived via immunoSEQ multiplex PCR, lists solely in-frame clones and lacks some. The sample includes 42,000 or so clones, about 80% of them seen just once. These data are taken from a study of a mutant IDH1 vaccine in newly diagnosed glioma. Background on the study: In some groups vaccination began 4-6 weeks post-radiotherapy; others received it with temozolomide.

The time point here: week 35, safety follow-up. In the vaccine, a single dose held 300 ug of the mutant IDH1 20-mer peptide, along with topical imiquimod. In every donor, the tumor was a new WHO grade 3 or 4 IDH1-mutant, ATRX-lost astrocytoma. The V call is TRBV27, the J call TRBJ1-2; D perhaps matches TRBD1 (5 bases). The sample consisted of PBMCs, taken from a glioma patient whose treatment included an IDH1 peptide vaccine. This sequence originates from a woman aged 45-60 years with glioma. This CDR3 reads CASRGTAESYGYTF. In DNA, the CDR3 is TGTGCCAGCAGGGGGACGGCCGAAAGCTATGGCTACACCTTC.